This TCR beta chain was observed in a study of cytomegalovirus exposure and HLA in healthy donors. Study-level points and caveats: Apart from CMV serostatus, no immune exposure information was available. Being productive about 87% or about 30% of the time was typical of most TCR beta V segments in an earlier analysis. Across donors, most TCRs were seen rarely, yet some public ones were widespread. Later analysis suggested links between common viral pathogens and several top significant clusters.

Regarding this clone: Its antigen is as yet unknown.

From germline, CDR1 is MDHEN and CDR2 SYDVKM. This CDR3 spans 15 amino acids. With V trimmed by 6 bases and J by 10 bases, 9 bases remained unmatched. Researchers ran the PCR with 60 Vbeta and 13 Jbeta primers. Only in-frame clones appear in the TCRdb table, and some are missing; sequencing was by immunoSEQ multiplex PCR. The sample contains about 160,000 clones, about three quarters of which appear only once. J is TRBJ1-6 and V is TRBV28; 10 positions match TRBD1. Sequenced: PBMCs. The sequence was obtained from a woman in her thirties or forties in good health and CMV-seronegative. This CDR3 is CASRRQGARGSPLHF. As DNA, the CDR3 is TGTGCCAGCAGGAGACAGGGGGCGCGGGGATCACCCCTCCACTTT.